The 6 T cell receptor beta chains below come from one sample, sequenced in a study of blood T cell repertoires in COVID-19. TCRdb keeps only in-frame clones here, not all; method: immunoSEQ multiplex PCR. Of approximately 270,000 clones detected, around 85% appear once; the ten largest clones hold around 4.5%. Sequencing was done on a sample of PBMCs or T cells enriched from blood (not recorded which). Receptor source: a woman in her thirties who had recovered from COVID-19.

The chain has TRBV3-1 (or the pseudogene TRBV3-2) and TRBJ2-2; D gene uncertain. Per germline, CDR1 LGHDT and CDR2 YNNKEL (reference sequence). The length of the CDR3 is 14 residues. V was cut by 3 bases and J by 9 bases, with 14 bases left in between. In nucleotides, the CDR3 is TGTGCCAGCAGCCAGAGTCTTACGGGTAGGGAGCTGTTTTTT. As protein: CASSQSLTGRELFF.

The chain couples TRBV29-1 to TRBJ2-2; 10 nucleotides align to TRBD2. J lost 4 bases, V lost 2 bases, and 10 bases had no gene match. Germline-derived CDR1 and CDR2 are SQVTM and ANQGSEA. The CDR3 is 17 amino acids. The CDR3: CSVEKAGSGRVTGELFF. The CDR3 DNA sequence: TGCAGCGTTGAAAAAGCGGGGAGCGGGAGGGTCACCGGGGAGCTGTTTTTT.

This rearrangement joins TRBV7-2 to TRBJ1-3; no clear D. This CDR3 is built from 17 residues. V lost 5 bases and J lost 0, with 17 bases in between. CDR1 is SGHTA and CDR2 is FQGNSA in the germline V gene. The chain's CDR3 is CASSPPVKHRSGNTIYF. Written as DNA, the CDR3 is TGTGCCAGCAGCCCCCCGGTCAAGCATCGCTCTGGAAACACCATATATTTT.

The genes are TRBV7-9 and TRBJ2-1; TRBD2 matches 10 bases. V gave up 5 bases and J gave up 0 bases; unmatched junction bases: 7. The CDR3 is 17 amino acids. CDR1 and CDR2 from the germline V gene are SEHNR and FQNEAQ (reference sequence). As DNA, the CDR3 is TGTGCCAGCAGCATTCGGTCTAGCGGGAGCTCCTACAATGAGCAGTTCTTC. Its protein product is CASSIRSSGSSYNEQFF.

The V and J genes are TRBV12-5 and TRBJ1-2; TRBD1 agrees at 8 bases. The CDR3 loop spans 15 amino acids. Looked up from germline, CDR1 is LGHNT and CDR2 is FRNRAP. With V trimmed by 5 bases and J by 3 bases, 8 bases remained unmatched. Here the CDR3 DNA reads TGTGCTAGTGGTATAGGACAGGGTGGGTACTATGGCTACACCTTC. Its translation: CASGIGQGGYYGYTF.

V usage is TRBV25-1 and J usage is TRBJ2-5; D may be TRBD2 (6 bases). The CDR3 sequence is 17 residues long. In germline, CDR1 is MGHDK, CDR2 SYGVNS. Trimming removed 0 bases at V and 4 bases at J, with 18 bases between. The CDR3 bases are TGTGCCAGCAGTGAATATCACCAGGAGAGGGGAGGAGAGACCCAGTACTTC. Protein sequence: CASSEYHQERGGETQYF.